This TCR beta chain appears in the sequencing data of a study of shared clonotypes between healthy human individuals. Study-level information: Donors had three CD4 naive, three CD4 memory, two CD8 naive and one CD8 memory plate apiece.

Trimming cost V 3 bases and J 0 bases; bases outside gene matches: 11. The CDR3 totals 18 residues. Germline V gives CDR1 SGHDN, CDR2 FVKESK. Those who donated, Caucasian adults without exception, all lived in Nashville, Tennessee. The study separated CD4+ cells into CD45RA+ naive and CD45RA-negative memory subsets. Produced via immunoSEQ multiplex PCR; TCRdb's table is partial and in-frame only. The sample lists approximately 2.5 million clones, approximately 93% seen once, with about 0.39% in the top ten. Source material: naive CD4+ T cells from PBMCs. Sample subset: CD45RA+ positively selected. The chain uses TRBV14 and TRBJ2-7; 10 bases match TRBD2. The sequence was obtained from a man aged 18-30 years in good health. Some clones in this sample may be carry-over from other donors' samples. The CDR3 region has the DNA TGTGCCAGCAGCCAGCGGACTAGCGGATTAATCTTCTCCTACGAGCAGTACTTC. It translates to CASSQRTSGLIFSYEQYF.